The source of this T cell receptor beta chain is a study of shared clonotypes between healthy human individuals. Study as a whole: Each donor's CD8 memory used one plate, CD8 naive two, each CD4 subset three. General study findings and limits: Across a handful of donors, naive CD4 shared around 5.3%, naive CD8 about 3.2%, memory CD4 roughly 2.3%, memory CD8 about 0.4%.

The germline CDR1 and CDR2 sequences are MNHEY and SMNVEV (reference sequence). This CDR3 spans 17 amino acids. Trimming left V 3 bases short and J 4 bases short, with 21 bases between. On this clone itself: Its antigen is not identified.

Over several immunoSEQ plates, each subset's genomic DNA was distributed in even portions. The repertoire was sequenced with immunoSEQ multiplex PCR; TCRdb's copy has only in-frame clones and lacks some. The sample holds about 680,000 clones, roughly 72% seen once. CD45RA-negative memory and CD45RA+ naive subsets were split from the CD4+ cells. Specimen: memory CD4+ T cells sorted from blood. Subset described: CD45RA-negative fraction. The clonotype originates from a young woman in good health. This chain connects TRBV27 to TRBJ1-1; the D is unclear. The CDR3 nucleotides read TGTGCCAGCAGTTTGAAACCGTGGGGTCGTGAACGCACTGAAGCTTTCTTT. It codes for CASSLKPWGRERTEAFF.